One sample yielded the 32 T cell receptor beta chains listed below, sequenced in a study of blood T cell repertoires in COVID-19. TCRdb's copy holds only in-frame clones and misses some; the assay was immunoSEQ multiplex PCR. The profile shows about 280,000 clones, around 90% of them singletons. Specimen: peripheral blood. The receptors shown here come from a woman in her forties who had recovered from COVID-19.

This chain uses TRBV6-2 or TRBV6-3 with TRBJ1-1; 8 bases fit TRBD1. Germline V gene data show CDR1 as MNHEY and CDR2 as SVGEGT. V was clipped by 5 bases and J by 3 bases; unmatched bases: 8. The CDR3 runs to 15 residues. CDR3 protein: CASSTWTGRDTEAFF. The DNA for the CDR3 is TGTGCCAGCAGTACGTGGACAGGGAGGGACACTGAAGCTTTCTTT.

The chain joins TRBV6-1 to TRBJ2-5, with 11 bases matching TRBD1. Germline trimming cut 1 base from V and 5 bases from J; bases unmatched to any gene: 6. The length of the CDR3 is 16 residues. CDR1 is MNHNS and CDR2 is SASEGT in the germline V gene. CDR3 region: CASSEDGQGAGETQYF. In nucleotides, the CDR3 is TGTGCCAGCAGTGAAGATGGACAGGGGGCAGGGGAGACCCAGTACTTC.

This chain joins TRBV7-9 and TRBJ2-5; 9 bases line up with TRBD1. V dropped 5 bases and J dropped 2; count of bases not matched to a gene: 9. Germline CDR1 reads SEHNR; CDR2 reads FQNEAQ (reference sequence). The CDR3 has 16 amino acids. CDR3: CASSLRGTGTQETQYF. The CDR3, as DNA: TGTGCCAGCAGCCTACGAGGGACAGGGACTCAAGAGACCCAGTACTTC.

This clone has just one count. The chain couples TRBV3-1 (or the pseudogene TRBV3-2) to TRBJ2-1, with a possible D match to TRBD1 (6 bases). This CDR3 has 15 amino acids. Trimming left V 3 bases short and J 0 bases short, with 9 bases between. The germline V gene has CDR1 LGHDT and CDR2 YNNKEL (reference sequence). The CDR3: CASSQGATSYNEQFF. CDR3 nucleotides: TGTGCCAGCAGCCAGGGGGCCACCTCCTACAATGAGCAGTTCTTC.

The chain uses TRBV6-2 or TRBV6-3 and TRBJ1-5; 11 positions match TRBD1. Unmatched junction bases numbered 7, after V lost 5 bases and J lost 7 bases. The CDR3 has 15 amino acids. Germline CDR1 MNHEY, CDR2 SVGEGT. As DNA, the CDR3 is TGTGCCAGCAGTCAATGGACAGGGGGCGAGCAGCCCCAGCATTTT. Its translation: CASSQWTGGEQPQHF.

The gene calls are TRBV3-1 (or the pseudogene TRBV3-2) and TRBJ2-6; D might be TRBD1 (5 bases). Per germline, CDR1 LGHDT and CDR2 YNNKEL (reference sequence). The CDR3 is made up of 16 amino acids. Deletions cut 2 bases from V and 0 bases from J, with 8 bases between. The CDR3 spells CASSQPTGSGANVLTF. The CDR3, as DNA: TGTGCCAGCAGCCAACCCACAGGCTCTGGGGCCAACGTCCTGACTTTC.

This clone was recorded a few times. This chain links TRBV2 with TRBJ2-6; 7 bases match TRBD1. Germline V CDR1 and CDR2: SNHLY, FYNNEI. The J segment lost 2 bases and the V segment lost 2 bases, leaving 3 bases of the junction unmatched. The CDR3 has 16 residues. The CDR3 loop is CASSERTGAGANVLTF. CDR3 coding DNA: TGTGCCAGCAGTGAAAGGACAGGTGCTGGGGCCAACGTCCTGACTTTC.

This sequence joins TRBV25-1 and TRBJ2-6; no firm D call. This CDR3 has 13 amino acids. V shed 9 bases and J shed 2 bases, with 8 bases lying between them. Germline V gives CDR1 MGHDK, CDR2 SYGVNS. CDR3 protein: CASSFAGANVLTF. The CDR3 DNA is TGTGCCAGTTCGTTCGCTGGGGCCAACGTCCTGACTTTC.

This chain's CDR3 is CASSESGGFLTYEQYF. CDR3 sequence (DNA): TGTGCCAGCAGCGAAAGTGGCGGTTTCTTAACCTACGAGCAGTACTTC. This rearrangement joins TRBV9 to TRBJ2-7; D remains unclear. From germline, CDR1 is SGDLS and CDR2 YYNGEE. The CDR3 loop spans 16 amino acids. Trimming removed 3 bases at V and 2 bases at J, with 18 bases between.

The gene calls are TRBV5-1 and TRBJ2-1; perhaps TRBD1 as D (6 bases). The germline V and J ends were trimmed by 4 bases and 2 bases, with 16 bases remaining between them. This CDR3 contains 16 residues. In germline, CDR1 is SGHRS, CDR2 YFSETQ. CDR3 protein: CASSVQRGSPYNEQFF. CDR3 bases: TGCGCCAGCAGCGTACAAAGGGGGAGTCCCTACAATGAGCAGTTCTTC.

The chain employs TRBV5-8 and TRBJ2-1, with 8 nucleotides matching TRBD2. The CDR3 consists of 13 residues. The V gene end was trimmed by 2 bases and the J gene end by 14 bases; junction bases not matched to a gene: 9. Germline V gene lookup returns CDR1 SGHTS and CDR2 YDEGEE. The CDR3 DNA follows: TGTGCCAGCAGCTTTAGGACTAGCCCTAAGGAGTTCTTC. Amino acids: CASSFRTSPKEFF.

The genes are TRBV19 and TRBJ2-7; TRBD2 might be the D (6 bases). The CDR3 spans 14 residues. Germline loops: CDR1 LNHDA, CDR2 SQIVND (reference sequence). V was cut by 8 bases and J by 0 bases, with 14 bases left in between. CDR3 DNA: TGTGCCAGTGGGGCCGACGGGAGCTCCTACGAGCAGTACTTC. Protein product: CASGADGSSYEQYF.

The chain has TRBV28 and TRBJ2-2; 7 bases are shared with TRBD2. Germline V gene data show CDR1 as MDHEN and CDR2 as SYDVKM. The CDR3 has 15 residues. The J segment lost 2 bases and the V segment lost 5 bases, leaving 5 bases of the junction unmatched. CDR3 loop: CASSAGTTNTGELFF. The DNA of the CDR3 is TGTGCCAGCAGTGCCGGGACTACTAACACCGGGGAGCTGTTTTTT.

For the CDR3, the DNA is TGTGCCAGCAGCTTTTCGGCTGGAAACACCATATATTTT. It encodes CASSFSAGNTIYF. The chain joins TRBV7-2 to TRBJ1-3, with D uncertain. Germline CDR1 reads SGHTA; CDR2 reads FQGNSA. Trimming removed 3 bases at V and 2 bases at J, with 5 bases between. This CDR3 is built from 13 residues.

The CDR3 nucleotides are TGCGCCAGCAAAGCGAAGACAGGCGGGAACTATGGCTACACCTTC. It translates to CASKAKTGGNYGYTF. The J gene is TRBJ1-2, the V gene TRBV10-2; TRBD1 might be the D (6 bases). Germline loops: CDR1 WSHSY, CDR2 SAAADI. The CDR3 contains 15 residues. V shed 7 bases and J shed 2 bases, with 17 bases lying between them.

CDR3 in DNA: TGTGCCAGCAGCGTAGGACAGAGTTATAATTCACCCCTCCACTTT. This codes for CASSVGQSYNSPLHF. This chain uses TRBV9 with TRBJ1-6; the D gene is possibly TRBD1 (5 bases). Germline lookup yields CDR1 SGDLS and CDR2 YYNGEE. V lost 0 bases and J lost 4, with 8 bases in between. CDR3 length: 15 amino acids.

This sequence joins TRBV7-9 and TRBJ2-7; perhaps TRBD1 as D (6 bases). The CDR3 is made up of 16 amino acids. Germline V CDR1 and CDR2: SEHNR, FQNEAQ (reference sequence). The germline V and J ends were trimmed by 0 bases and 0 bases, with 12 bases remaining between them. CDR3: CASSLALGTYSYEQYF. CDR3 sequence (DNA): TGTGCCAGCAGCTTAGCGCTGGGGACATACTCCTACGAGCAGTACTTC.

The chain links TRBV10-3 to TRBJ1-5, with D maybe TRBD1 (5 bases). This CDR3 comprises 14 residues. Trimming stripped 4 bases from V and 4 bases from J, with 11 bases between. Germline lookup yields CDR1 ENHRY and CDR2 SYGVKD. For the CDR3, the DNA is TGTGCCATCAGTGTTGACAGATTTAATCAGCCCCAGCATTTT. Protein sequence: CAISVDRFNQPQHF.

The gene calls are TRBV4-1 and TRBJ2-7; TRBD2 is a possible D gene (6 bases). This CDR3 is built from 16 residues. Trimming took off 1 base at V and 0 bases at J, with 13 bases between the two ends. The germline CDR1 and CDR2 sequences are MGHRA and YSYEKL. This chain's CDR3 is CASSQVRLGGSYEQYF. The CDR3 DNA sequence: TGCGCCAGCAGCCAAGTGAGACTAGGAGGCTCCTACGAGCAGTACTTC.

V and J are TRBV7-9 and TRBJ1-4; D might be TRBD1 (5 bases). The germline CDR1 and CDR2 sequences are SEHNR and FQNEAQ (reference sequence). The CDR3 loop spans 14 amino acids. V was cut by 7 bases and J by 3 bases, with 12 bases left in between. The CDR3 protein is CASKQGSANEKLFF. The CDR3 DNA reads as TGTGCCAGCAAGCAGGGTTCGGCTAATGAAAAACTGTTTTTT.

This clone was found once. The rearrangement joins TRBV18 to TRBJ2-1; the match to TRBD2 covers 10 bases. The CDR3 is made up of 19 amino acids. Trimming took 0 bases from V and 0 from J; bases not matched to a gene: 8. Germline V CDR1 and CDR2: KGHSH, LQKENI. CDR3 in DNA: TGTGCCAGCTCACCACCTGGGACTAGCGCCACAAGCTCCTACAATGAGCAGTTCTTC. This translates into CASSPPGTSATSSYNEQFF.

This clone was found a few times. CDR3: CASSLASETQYF. The DNA for the CDR3 is TGTGCCAGCAGCTTGGCCTCGGAGACCCAGTACTTC. The chain employs TRBV5-5 and TRBJ2-5; D is unclear. Per germline, CDR1 SGHKS and CDR2 YYEKEE (reference sequence). The length of the CDR3 is 12 residues. V was shortened by 0 bases and J by 5 bases, with 5 bases between the two germline ends.

The V and J genes are TRBV19 and TRBJ1-2, with 7 bases fitting TRBD1. Germline V CDR1 and CDR2: LNHDA, SQIVND (reference sequence). V shed 0 bases and J 4 bases; nucleotides not matched to a gene: 11. The CDR3 runs to 17 residues. This chain's CDR3 is CASSIDLTGDTLYGYTF. The DNA for the CDR3 is TGTGCCAGTAGTATAGACCTAACAGGGGACACCCTCTATGGCTACACCTTC.

V and J are TRBV7-9 and TRBJ2-3; 10 nucleotides agree with TRBD1. Trimming cost V 4 bases and J 5 bases; bases outside gene matches: 6. Per the germline V gene, CDR1 is SEHNR and CDR2 is FQNEAQ (reference sequence). The CDR3 extends over 15 amino acids. The CDR3 protein is CASSYRDRGIDTQYF. The CDR3 DNA is TGTGCCAGCAGCTACCGGGACAGGGGAATAGATACGCAGTATTTT. The full variable domain, in which reference TRBV7-9 and TRBJ2-3 provide the parts outside the CDR3, is DTGVSQNPRHKITKRGQNVTFRCDPISEHNRLYWYRQTLGQGPEFLTYFQNEAQLEKSRLLSDRFSAERPKGSFSTLEIQRTEQGDSAMYLCASSYRDRGIDTQYFGPGTRLTVL.

The chain employs TRBV4-2 and TRBJ2-1, with 9 bases lining up with TRBD2. The CDR3 runs to 16 residues. Germline assignment: CDR1 LGHNA and CDR2 YNFKEQ. The V segment lost 3 bases and the J segment 8 bases; nucleotides outside the gene matches: 11. CDR3: CASSHAGLAGTDEQFF. Written as DNA, the CDR3 is TGTGCCAGCAGCCACGCGGGACTAGCAGGTACGGATGAGCAGTTCTTC.

The gene calls are TRBV29-1 and TRBJ1-1; D is ambiguous. CDR1 and CDR2 (germline): SQVTM, ANQGSEA. Trimming removed 3 bases at V and 2 bases at J, with 10 bases between. The CDR3 loop spans 13 amino acids. The CDR3 DNA reads TGCAGCGTTGATGTCGCGGGAAACACTGAAGCTTTCTTT. It specifies CSVDVAGNTEAFF.

The chain links TRBV25-1 to TRBJ2-3; no clear D gene. Germline lookup yields CDR1 MGHDK and CDR2 SYGVNS. V was shortened by 4 bases and J by 4 bases, with 6 bases between the two germline ends. There are 12 residues in the CDR3. The CDR3 coding sequence is TGTGCCAGCAGTGTTAGATCAGATACGCAGTATTTT. This sequence encodes CASSVRSDTQYF.

The CDR3 here is CASSYSTGINEKLFF. The DNA of the CDR3 is TGTGCCAGCAGTTACTCGACAGGAATAAATGAAAAACTGTTTTTT. The gene calls are TRBV6-6 and TRBJ1-4; TRBD1 is a possible D gene (6 bases). V was pared by 0 bases and J by 5 bases, with 10 bases between. The CDR3 sequence is 15 residues long. Germline CDR1 is MNHNY and CDR2 is SVGAGI (reference sequence).

In this sample, this clone turned up a few times. V is TRBV7-9 and J is TRBJ2-7, with D tentatively TRBD1 or TRBD2 (6 bases each). This CDR3 contains 15 residues. Germline CDR1 SEHNR, CDR2 FQNEAQ (reference sequence). V dropped 5 bases and J dropped 3 bases, with 17 bases sitting between them. The CDR3 loop is CASSLGGLGDYEQYF. CDR3 nucleotide sequence: TGTGCCAGCAGCCTAGGGGGACTGGGCGACTACGAGCAGTACTTC.

The sample holds one count of this clone. CDR3 loop: CASSYSTGVNYGYTF. Here the CDR3 DNA reads TGTGCCAGCAGTTACTCGACAGGGGTAAACTATGGCTACACCTTC. V usage is TRBV6-5 and J usage is TRBJ1-2, with TRBD1 identical over 8 bases. V was pared by 0 bases and J by 2 bases, with 2 bases of the junction left unmatched. Germline V gives CDR1 MNHEY, CDR2 SVGAGI. The CDR3 is 15 residues long.

This chain joins TRBV5-6 and TRBJ2-5; 8 bases agree with TRBD1. Trimming at V came to 4 bases and at J to 4 bases, leaving 12 bases not matched to a gene. The germline CDR1 and CDR2 sequences are SGHDT and YYEEEE. The CDR3 runs to 16 residues. Here the CDR3 reads CASSLARQGFLETQYF. In nucleotides, the CDR3 is TGTGCCAGCAGCCTTGCCCGACAGGGGTTCCTAGAGACCCAGTACTTC.

V usage is TRBV3-1 (or the pseudogene TRBV3-2) and J usage is TRBJ1-2, with 8 positions matching TRBD1. V shed 4 bases and J 7 bases; nucleotides not matched to a gene: 11. Germline CDR1 LGHDT, CDR2 YNNKEL (reference sequence). The CDR3 length is 15 residues. The CDR3 DNA reads TGTGCCAGCAGCCCGGCCGGACAGGGTCTCGCTGGCTACACCTTC. It codes for CASSPAGQGLAGYTF.